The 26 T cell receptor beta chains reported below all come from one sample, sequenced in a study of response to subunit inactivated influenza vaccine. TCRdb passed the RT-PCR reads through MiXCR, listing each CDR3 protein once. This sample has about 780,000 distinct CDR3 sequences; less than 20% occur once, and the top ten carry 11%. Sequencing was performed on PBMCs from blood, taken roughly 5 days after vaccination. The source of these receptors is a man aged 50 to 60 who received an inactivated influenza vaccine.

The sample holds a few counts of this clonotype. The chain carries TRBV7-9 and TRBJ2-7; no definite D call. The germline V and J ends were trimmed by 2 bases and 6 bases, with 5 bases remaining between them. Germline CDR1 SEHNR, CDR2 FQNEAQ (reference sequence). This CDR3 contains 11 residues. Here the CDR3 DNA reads TGTGCCAGCAGCTTATCTCTCGAGCAGTACTTC. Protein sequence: CASSLSLEQYF.

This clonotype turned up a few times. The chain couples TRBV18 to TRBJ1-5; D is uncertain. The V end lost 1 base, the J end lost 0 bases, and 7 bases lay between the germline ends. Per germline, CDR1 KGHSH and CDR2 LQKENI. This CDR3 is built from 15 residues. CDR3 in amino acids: CASSPLSGSNQPQHF. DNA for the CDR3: TGTGCCAGCTCACCACTCTCGGGTAGCAATCAGCCCCAGCATTTT.

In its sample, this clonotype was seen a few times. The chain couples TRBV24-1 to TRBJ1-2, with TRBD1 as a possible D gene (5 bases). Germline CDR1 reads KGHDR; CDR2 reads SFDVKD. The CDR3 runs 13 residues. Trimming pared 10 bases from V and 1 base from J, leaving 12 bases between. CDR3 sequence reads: CATYDSNNYGYTF. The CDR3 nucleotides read TGTGCCACTTATGACAGCAATAACTATGGCTACACCTTC.

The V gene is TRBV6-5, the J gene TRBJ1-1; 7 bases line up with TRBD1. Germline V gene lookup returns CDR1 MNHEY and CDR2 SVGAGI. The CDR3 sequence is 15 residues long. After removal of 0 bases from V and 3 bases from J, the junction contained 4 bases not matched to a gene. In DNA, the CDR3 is TGTGCCAGCAGTTACTCCGGGACAGACCACACTGAAGCTTTCTTT. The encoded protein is CASSYSGTDHTEAFF.

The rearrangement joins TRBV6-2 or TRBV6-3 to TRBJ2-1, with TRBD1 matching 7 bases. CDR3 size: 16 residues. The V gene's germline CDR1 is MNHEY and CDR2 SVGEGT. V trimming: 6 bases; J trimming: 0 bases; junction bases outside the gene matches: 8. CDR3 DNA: TGTGCCAGCAGCAGCACAGGGGAAAGCTCCTACAATGAGCAGTTCTTC. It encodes CASSSTGESSYNEQFF.

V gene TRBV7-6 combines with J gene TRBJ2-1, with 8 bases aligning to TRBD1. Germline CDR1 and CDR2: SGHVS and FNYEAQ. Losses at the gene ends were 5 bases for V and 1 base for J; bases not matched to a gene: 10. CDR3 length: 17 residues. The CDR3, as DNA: TGTGCCAGCAGCGAGACAGGGGCCGGGGTGTCCTACAATGAGCAGTTCTTC. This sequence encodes CASSETGAGVSYNEQFF.

CDR3 protein: CASSSLAGAPWEQYF. The CDR3 bases are TGTGCCAGCAGCTCACTAGCGGGGGCTCCCTGGGAGCAGTACTTC. The chain carries TRBV7-9 and TRBJ2-7; TRBD2 aligns across 11 bases. Trimming took 4 bases from V and 7 from J; bases not matched to a gene: 9. Germline-derived CDR1 and CDR2 are SEHNR and FQNEAQ (reference sequence). The CDR3 extends over 15 amino acids.

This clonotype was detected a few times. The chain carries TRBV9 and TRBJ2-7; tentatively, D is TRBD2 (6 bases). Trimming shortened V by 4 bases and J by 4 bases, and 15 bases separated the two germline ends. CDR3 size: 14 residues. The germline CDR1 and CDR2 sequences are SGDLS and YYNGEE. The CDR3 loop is CASSPNGGRYEQYF. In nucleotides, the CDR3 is TGTGCCAGCAGCCCCAACGGGGGACGGTACGAGCAGTACTTC.

The CDR3 region has the DNA TGTGCCAGCAGTGTTAGCGGGGCTACCTACGAGCAGTACTTC. Encoded protein: CASSVSGATYEQYF. The rearrangement uses TRBV6-1 and TRBJ2-7; 8 positions match TRBD2. Germline V gene lookup returns CDR1 MNHNS and CDR2 SASEGT. Trimming removed 4 bases from V and 2 bases from J; junction bases left unmatched: 4. CDR3 size: 14 residues.

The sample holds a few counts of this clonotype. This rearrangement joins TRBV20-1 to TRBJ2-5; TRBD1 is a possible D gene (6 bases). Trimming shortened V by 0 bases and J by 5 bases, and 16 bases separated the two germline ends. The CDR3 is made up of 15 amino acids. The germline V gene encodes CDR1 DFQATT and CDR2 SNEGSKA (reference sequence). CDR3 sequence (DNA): TGCAGTGCTAGAGATCTCGGCCAGGGGATGGAGACCCAGTACTTC. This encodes CSARDLGQGMETQYF.

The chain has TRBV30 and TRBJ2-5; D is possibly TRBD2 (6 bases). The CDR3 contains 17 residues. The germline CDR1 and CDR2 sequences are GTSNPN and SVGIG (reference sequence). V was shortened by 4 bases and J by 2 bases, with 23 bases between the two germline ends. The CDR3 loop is CAWTTPPKRGIQETQYF. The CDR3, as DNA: TGTGCCTGGACCACCCCCCCGAAACGGGGGATACAAGAGACCCAGTACTTC.

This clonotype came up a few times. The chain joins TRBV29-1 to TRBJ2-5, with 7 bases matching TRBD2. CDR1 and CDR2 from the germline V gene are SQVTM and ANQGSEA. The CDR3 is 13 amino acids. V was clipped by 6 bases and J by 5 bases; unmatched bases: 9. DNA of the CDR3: TGCAGCGTCGGGGTGGGAGGGATGGAGACCCAGTACTTC. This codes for CSVGVGGMETQYF. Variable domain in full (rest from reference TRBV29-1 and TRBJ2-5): SAVISQKPSRDICQRGTSLTIQCQVDSQVTMMFWYRQQPGQSLTLIATANQGSEATYESGFVIDKFPISRPNLTFSTLTVSNMSPEDSSIYLCSVGVGGMETQYFGPGTRLLVL.

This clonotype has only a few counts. The CDR3 spells CATSRDVLASNEQFF. CDR3 DNA sequence: TGTGCCACCAGCAGAGATGTGCTAGCAAGCAATGAGCAGTTCTTC. The genes are TRBV15 and TRBJ2-1; possibly TRBD2 for D (5 bases). V shed 0 bases and J shed 6 bases, with 12 bases lying between them. The CDR3 totals 15 residues. Per germline, CDR1 LNHNV and CDR2 YYDKDF (reference sequence).

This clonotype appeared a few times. CDR3 in DNA: TGCAGTGCTAGTGTCGGGGGCGAGCAGTTCTTC. Translation: CSASVGGEQFF. The rearrangement uses TRBV20-1 and TRBJ2-1, with D perhaps TRBD1 or TRBD2 (6 bases each). With 3 bases removed from V and 10 bases from J, the gap between germline ends came to 10 bases. The length of the CDR3 is 11 residues. Germline V gene sequence: CDR1 DFQATT, CDR2 SNEGSKA (reference sequence).

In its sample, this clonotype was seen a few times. CDR3 residues: CSATSTGTPYF. The CDR3 bases are TGCAGTGCTACGTCTACCGGGACACCGTACTTC. The chain combines TRBV20-1 with TRBJ2-5; maybe TRBD1 (6 bases). From germline, CDR1 is DFQATT and CDR2 SNEGSKA (reference sequence). V was cut by 4 bases and J by 13 bases, with 16 bases left in between. This CDR3 contains 11 residues.

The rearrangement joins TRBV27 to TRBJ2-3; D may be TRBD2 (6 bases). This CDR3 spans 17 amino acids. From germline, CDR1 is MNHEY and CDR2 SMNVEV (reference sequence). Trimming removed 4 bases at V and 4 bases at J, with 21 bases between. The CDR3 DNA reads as TGTGCCAGCAGTTGGGGGGTTGGGGGAATCGGGGCAGATACGCAGTATTTT. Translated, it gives CASSWGVGGIGADTQYF.

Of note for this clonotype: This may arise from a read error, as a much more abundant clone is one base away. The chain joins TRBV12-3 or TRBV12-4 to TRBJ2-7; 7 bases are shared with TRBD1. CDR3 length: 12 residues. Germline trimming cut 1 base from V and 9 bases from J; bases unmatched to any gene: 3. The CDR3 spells CASSLVGGRQYF. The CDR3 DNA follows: TGTGCCAGCAGTTTAGTAGGGGGCAGGCAGTACTTC.

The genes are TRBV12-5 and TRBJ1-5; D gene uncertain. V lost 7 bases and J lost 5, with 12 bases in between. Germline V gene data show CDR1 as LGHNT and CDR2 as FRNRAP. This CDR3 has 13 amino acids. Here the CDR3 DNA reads TGTGCTAGTGCATTGGAGGTTGATCAGCCCCAGCATTTT. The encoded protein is CASALEVDQPQHF.

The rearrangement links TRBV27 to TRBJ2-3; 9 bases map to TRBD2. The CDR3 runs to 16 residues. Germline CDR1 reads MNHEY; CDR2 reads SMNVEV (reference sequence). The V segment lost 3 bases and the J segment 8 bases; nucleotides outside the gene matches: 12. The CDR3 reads CASSFGRGGRHGTQYF. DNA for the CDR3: TGTGCCAGCAGTTTTGGGCGGGGGGGCCGGCATGGTACGCAGTATTTT.

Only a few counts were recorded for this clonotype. The CDR3 sequence: CASSSSLGEQYF. Here the CDR3 DNA reads TGTGCCAGCAGTTCCTCTCTTGGTGAGCAGTACTTC. The chain couples TRBV28 to TRBJ2-7, with D unresolved. From germline, CDR1 is MDHEN and CDR2 SYDVKM. Trimming took 4 bases from V and 7 from J, leaving 11 bases between them. CDR3 length: 12 residues.

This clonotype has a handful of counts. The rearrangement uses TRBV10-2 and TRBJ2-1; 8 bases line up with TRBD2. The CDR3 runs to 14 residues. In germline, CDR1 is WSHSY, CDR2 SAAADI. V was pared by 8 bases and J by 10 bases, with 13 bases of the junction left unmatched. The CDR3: CASGGGTRRSEQFF. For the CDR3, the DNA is TGCGCCAGCGGAGGCGGGACTAGACGCAGCGAGCAGTTCTTC.

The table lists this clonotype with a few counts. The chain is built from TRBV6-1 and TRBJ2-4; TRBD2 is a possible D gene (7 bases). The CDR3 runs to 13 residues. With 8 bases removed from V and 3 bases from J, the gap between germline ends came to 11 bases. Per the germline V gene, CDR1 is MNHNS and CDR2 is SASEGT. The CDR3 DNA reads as TGTGCCAGCCAGGGGAGGGTCAAAAACATTCAGTACTTC. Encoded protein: CASQGRVKNIQYF.

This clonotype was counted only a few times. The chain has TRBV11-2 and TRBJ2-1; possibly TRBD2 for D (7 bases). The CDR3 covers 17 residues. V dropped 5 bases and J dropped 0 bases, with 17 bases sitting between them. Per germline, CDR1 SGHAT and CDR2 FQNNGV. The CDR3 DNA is TGTGCCAGCAGCCCCGGGGGCGGGAGAAGCTCCTACAATGAGCAGTTCTTC. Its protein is CASSPGGGRSSYNEQFF.

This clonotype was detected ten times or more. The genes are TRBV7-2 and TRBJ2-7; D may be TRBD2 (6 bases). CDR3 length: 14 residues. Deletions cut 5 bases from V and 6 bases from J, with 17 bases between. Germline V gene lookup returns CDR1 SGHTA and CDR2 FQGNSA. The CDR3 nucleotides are TGTGCCAGCAGCCCGGGACTGCCAGGTTCCGAGCAGTACTTC. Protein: CASSPGLPGSEQYF.

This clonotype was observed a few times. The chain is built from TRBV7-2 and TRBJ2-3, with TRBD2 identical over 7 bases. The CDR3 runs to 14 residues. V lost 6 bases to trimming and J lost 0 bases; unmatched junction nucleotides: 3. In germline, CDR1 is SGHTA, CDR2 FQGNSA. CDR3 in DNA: TGTGCCAGCAGGTGGGGGGGTAGCACAGATACGCAGTATTTT. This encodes CASRWGGSTDTQYF.

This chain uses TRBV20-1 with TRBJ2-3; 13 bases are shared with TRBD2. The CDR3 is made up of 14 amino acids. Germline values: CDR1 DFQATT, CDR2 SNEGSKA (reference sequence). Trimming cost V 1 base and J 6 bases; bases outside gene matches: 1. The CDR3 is CSARVGLAGDTQYF. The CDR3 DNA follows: TGCAGTGCTAGAGTGGGACTAGCGGGGGATACGCAGTATTTT.